This T cell receptor beta chain comes out of a study of cytomegalovirus exposure and HLA in healthy donors. About the research overall: Researchers found that more than 70% of around 400 genotyped donors fell within the Caucasian-associated ancestry cluster.

The germline V and J ends were trimmed by 4 bases and 0 bases, with 12 bases remaining between them. CDR1 is LNHDA and CDR2 is SQIVND in the germline V gene (reference sequence). CDR3 length: 16 residues. Turning to this clone: Its cognate antigen is unknown.

It was with 60 Vbeta and 13 Jbeta primers that the PCR ran. The assay was immunoSEQ multiplex PCR, and TCRdb's table has in-frame clones only and misses some. Of some 120,000 clones listed, roughly 80% are singletons. The study, taken as a whole, reports: In a later analysis, HLA-associated TCR beta chains were more clonally expanded than equally common others.

Nominally healthy donors provided the samples, though records likely missed some immune exposures. The sample consisted of PBMCs. This receptor was obtained from a man in his thirties or forties in good health and CMV-seronegative. This chain links TRBV19 with TRBJ1-4; D is possibly TRBD1 (5 bases). DNA for the CDR3: TGTGCCAGTAGTAATGGCAGGGAAGCAACTAATGAAAAACTGTTTTTT. Translated: CASSNGREATNEKLFF.